This passage covers 32 T cell receptor beta chains from one sample sequenced in a study of CD8 T cells in ankylosing spondylitis. TCRdb called the 5' RACE reads again in MiXCR, with one record for every CDR3 protein. Of approximately 200,000 distinct CDR3 sequences listed, 9.5% to 15% are singletons. Input material: blood, either unsorted or a sorted T cell fraction (not recorded which). These receptor sequences come from a male donor with ankylosing spondylitis or in good health (not recorded which).

This clonotype was seen ten or more times. CDR3 loop: CASSDSGGPTDTQYF. For the CDR3, the DNA is TGTGCCAGCAGTGACTCGGGAGGGCCCACAGATACGCAGTATTTT. V is TRBV6-4 and J is TRBJ2-3, with 7 bases that match TRBD2. The CDR3 totals 15 residues. Per germline, CDR1 MRHNA and CDR2 SNTAGT. Unmatched junction bases numbered 2, after V lost 0 bases and J lost 2 bases.

This clonotype turned up a few times. The rearrangement joins TRBV11-1 to TRBJ2-2; a possible D gene is TRBD2 (6 bases). This CDR3 is built from 18 residues. Per germline, CDR1 SGHAT and CDR2 FQDESV (reference sequence). Deletions cut 3 bases from V and 6 bases from J, with 23 bases between. Here the CDR3 DNA reads TGTGCCAGCAGCTTCGGAGGGGCCGGGACCGCAACCGCCGGGGAGCTGTTTTTT. This sequence encodes CASSFGGAGTATAGELFF.

J is TRBJ2-3 and V is TRBV20-1; the D call may be TRBD1 or TRBD2 (5 bases each). V dropped 3 bases and J dropped 6 bases, with 10 bases sitting between them. Germline loops: CDR1 DFQATT, CDR2 SNEGSKA (reference sequence). The CDR3 is 12 residues long. The CDR3 loop is CSARYGTDTQYF. In DNA, the CDR3 is TGCAGTGCTAGGTACGGGACGGATACGCAGTATTTT.

The chain is built from TRBV2 and TRBJ1-1, with D perhaps matching TRBD1 (5 bases). The CDR3 is 11 residues long. V was trimmed by 9 bases and J by 5 bases, leaving 10 bases between them. The germline V gene encodes CDR1 SNHLY and CDR2 FYNNEI. The CDR3 here is CARGGLTEAFF. CDR3 bases: TGTGCCAGGGGGGGGTTGACTGAAGCTTTCTTT.

This clonotype has more than one count but fewer than ten. The chain has TRBV3-1 and TRBJ1-2, with D possibly being TRBD1 (5 bases). This CDR3 is built from 15 residues. Trimming removed 3 bases at V and 2 bases at J, with 13 bases between. Germline-derived CDR1 and CDR2 are LGHDT and YNNKEL (reference sequence). CDR3 sequence (DNA): TGTGCCAGCAGCCACAGGCGGGACTGGAACTATGGCTACACCTTC. It yields the protein CASSHRRDWNYGYTF. The complete variable domain, with remaining parts taken from reference TRBV3-1 and TRBJ1-2, reads DTAVSQTPKYLVTQMGNDKSIKCEQNLGHDTMYWYKQDSKKFLKIMFSYNNKELIINETVPNRFSPKSPDKAHLNLHINSLELGDSAVYFCASSHRRDWNYGYTFGSGTRLTVV.

Only a few counts were recorded for this clonotype. The V call is TRBV11-3, the J call TRBJ2-3; D may be TRBD1 (5 bases). The V gene lost 5 bases and the J gene lost 0 bases, with 15 bases spanning the gap. Germline lookup yields CDR1 SGHNT and CDR2 YENEEA. The CDR3 loop spans 16 amino acids. The CDR3 nucleotides read TGTGCCAGCAGCCCCGACAGTTCTTCTAGCACAGATACGCAGTATTTT. Protein: CASSPDSSSSTDTQYF.

The table lists this clonotype with a few counts. J is TRBJ2-2 and V is TRBV13, with a possible D match to TRBD2 (6 bases). Trimming stripped 2 bases from V and 7 bases from J, with 8 bases between. The CDR3 extends over 13 amino acids. Germline V gives CDR1 PRHDT, CDR2 FYEKMQ (reference sequence). The CDR3 loop is CASSLSGVGELFF. Written as DNA, the CDR3 is TGTGCCAGCAGCTTATCGGGGGTCGGGGAGCTGTTTTTT.

This clonotype was counted many times. V and J are TRBV19 and TRBJ2-4; tentative D call: TRBD2 (5 bases). Looked up from germline, CDR1 is LNHDA and CDR2 is SQIVND (reference sequence). This CDR3 is 13 amino acids long. V lost 6 bases, J lost 8 bases, and 14 bases lay in between. CDR3 sequence (DNA): TGTGCCAGTAGCCAGCGGTCCGACGACATTCAGTACTTC. Its translation is CASSQRSDDIQYF. Full variable domain (outside the CDR3, taken from reference TRBV19 and TRBJ2-4): DGGITQSPKYLFRKEGQNVTLSCEQNLNHDAMYWYRQDPGQGLRLIYYSQIVNDFQKGDIAEGYSVSREKKESFPLTVTSAQKNPTAFYLCASSQRSDDIQYFGAGTRLSVL.

This clonotype turned up a few times. The V call is TRBV27, the J call TRBJ2-5; D tentatively reads TRBD1 or TRBD2 (5 bases each). CDR3 length: 14 amino acids. V was pared by 2 bases and J by 5 bases, with 12 bases between. Looked up from germline, CDR1 is MNHEY and CDR2 is SMNVEV (reference sequence). Written as DNA, the CDR3 is TGTGCCAGCAGTTTAGGGGGTCTCGAGGAGACCCAGTACTTC. Amino acids: CASSLGGLEETQYF.

The chain carries TRBV27 and TRBJ1-1, with D perhaps matching TRBD1 (5 bases). Trimming took 1 base from V and 1 from J, leaving 10 bases between them. CDR3 length: 15 residues. The V gene's germline CDR1 is MNHEY and CDR2 SMNVEV (reference sequence). CDR3 loop: CASSLFPGTNTEAFF. The CDR3 DNA is TGTGCCAGCAGTTTATTTCCAGGGACGAACACTGAAGCTTTCTTT.

The gene calls are TRBV27 and TRBJ2-7; D ambiguous. V was clipped by 3 bases and J by 0 bases, with 12 bases between them. Germline V gives CDR1 MNHEY, CDR2 SMNVEV (reference sequence). The CDR3 sequence is 15 residues long. CDR3 in DNA: TGTGCCAGCAGTTTTGAGAGGCCGCACTCCTACGAGCAGTACTTC. Translating gives CASSFERPHSYEQYF.

The table lists this clonotype with many counts. The rearrangement uses TRBV5-1 and TRBJ2-1, with D unclear. CDR3 length equals 12 residues. Germline CDR1 reads SGHRS; CDR2 reads YFSETQ. V was shortened by 4 bases and J by 9 bases, with 11 bases between the two germline ends. CDR3 loop: CASSRRASEQFF. DNA for the CDR3: TGCGCCAGCAGCCGACGGGCGTCTGAGCAGTTCTTC.

There are a few counts of this clonotype. The chain uses TRBV29-1 and TRBJ2-2; D assignment may be TRBD1 or TRBD2 (5 bases each). The V gene lost 4 bases and the J gene lost 6 bases, with 12 bases spanning the gap. CDR1 and CDR2 from the germline V gene are SQVTM and ANQGSEA. The length of the CDR3 is 13 residues. CDR3 sequence reads: CSVGGYSSGELFF. CDR3 sequence (DNA): TGCAGCGTTGGGGGGTATTCGTCCGGGGAGCTGTTTTTT.

J is TRBJ2-5 and V is TRBV5-1; 9 bases align to TRBD2. Germline CDR1 SGHRS, CDR2 YFSETQ. The CDR3 spans 16 residues. The V gene end was trimmed by 6 bases and the J gene end by 4 bases; junction bases not matched to a gene: 13. The CDR3 here is CASKSLAGVPVETQYF. The CDR3, as DNA: TGCGCCAGCAAATCGTTAGCGGGAGTTCCCGTAGAGACCCAGTACTTC.

At least ten counts were recorded for this clonotype. The chain is built from TRBV2 and TRBJ2-1; D gene unclear. The ends were cut back, 3 bases at V and 9 bases at J, with 6 bases in the middle. The germline V gene has CDR1 SNHLY and CDR2 FYNNEI. The length of the CDR3 is 11 residues. The DNA of the CDR3 is TGTGCCAGCAGTGACTCTTTTGAGCAGTTCTTC. This gives the protein CASSDSFEQFF.

The V and J genes are TRBV12-3 or TRBV12-4 and TRBJ2-7, with TRBD2 matching 7 bases. CDR3 length equals 13 residues. V dropped 2 bases and J dropped 4; count of bases not matched to a gene: 2. As DNA, the CDR3 is TGTGCCAGCAGTTTAAGGACTAGATACGAGCAGTACTTC. Its translation is CASSLRTRYEQYF.

This clonotype has more than one count but fewer than ten. The rearrangement links TRBV3-1 to TRBJ2-4, with TRBD2 identical over 10 bases. J gave up 1 base and V 11 bases, and 14 bases lay outside the gene matches. The CDR3 extends over 17 amino acids. Germline V gives CDR1 LGHDT, CDR2 YNNKEL (reference sequence). The CDR3 loop is CAGLSSGSVGAKNIQYF. CDR3 nucleotides: TGTGCCGGGTTGTCTAGCGGGAGTGTTGGGGCCAAAAACATTCAGTACTTC.

This clonotype was recorded many times. The junction shows a germline mismatch at one end, possibly a read error. The chain uses TRBV5-1 and TRBJ1-1, with 9 bases matching TRBD1. The CDR3 loop spans 14 amino acids. The germline V gene encodes CDR1 SGHRS and CDR2 YFSETQ. CDR3 protein: CASSSGQGNTEAFF. CDR3 DNA: TGTGCCAGCAGTTCGGGACAGGGGAACACTGAAGCTTTCTTT.

V is TRBV20-1 and J is TRBJ2-5; no firm D call. CDR3 length: 14 residues. From germline, CDR1 is DFQATT and CDR2 SNEGSKA (reference sequence). V was trimmed by 5 bases and J by 4 bases, leaving 17 bases between them. In DNA form, the CDR3 reads TGCAGTGCTGCGCCGGGCCCCGGCGGAGAGACCCAGTACTTC. It translates to CSAAPGPGGETQYF.

The table lists this clonotype with many counts. This sequence joins TRBV5-1 and TRBJ2-2; TRBD1 or TRBD2 may be the D gene (6 bases each). CDR3 length: 16 residues. Germline V gives CDR1 SGHRS, CDR2 YFSETQ. V lost 2 bases and J lost 0, with 11 bases in between. CDR3 bases: TGCGCCAGCAGCTTAGGAGGGGGTCCGAACACCGGGGAGCTGTTTTTT. It yields the protein CASSLGGGPNTGELFF.

The chain couples TRBV5-6 to TRBJ2-7, with TRBD1 matching 9 bases. V was clipped by 1 base and J by 2 bases; unmatched bases: 7. The CDR3 runs to 16 residues. The germline V gene has CDR1 SGHDT and CDR2 YYEEEE. In DNA form, the CDR3 reads TGTGCCAGCAGCTTGAGCTGGACAGGGGCTGCCTACGAGCAGTACTTC. Translation gives CASSLSWTGAAYEQYF.

The genes are TRBV27 and TRBJ2-3, with 8 bases matching TRBD2. The length of the CDR3 is 16 residues. Germline-derived CDR1 and CDR2 are MNHEY and SMNVEV (reference sequence). The ends lost 5 bases at V and 0 bases at J; junction bases unmatched: 7. CDR3 coding DNA: TGTGCCAGCAGTCCATTCGCGGGGGGCAGCACAGATACGCAGTATTTT. The encoded protein is CASSPFAGGSTDTQYF.

This chain links TRBV27 with TRBJ1-2, with 7 positions matching TRBD1. V lost 3 bases to trimming and J lost 2 bases; unmatched junction nucleotides: 9. Germline V gene data show CDR1 as MNHEY and CDR2 as SMNVEV (reference sequence). The CDR3 consists of 16 residues. The CDR3 nucleotides are TGTGCCAGCAGTTTTGGGTCAGGGGGTCTAAACTATGGCTACACCTTC. Protein sequence: CASSFGSGGLNYGYTF.

The chain links TRBV6-1 to TRBJ1-4; weak D call: TRBD1 (5 bases). Trimming left V 6 bases short and J 4 bases short, with 12 bases between. CDR1 MNHNS and CDR2 SASEGT come from the germline V gene. The CDR3 length is 14 residues. CDR3 nucleotide sequence: TGTGCCAGCAGCTTCGGGACGGGTAATGAAAAACTGTTTTTT. Translating gives CASSFGTGNEKLFF.

This chain links TRBV6-1 with TRBJ2-6, with a tentative D call TRBD1 (6 bases). The CDR3 has 17 residues. Germline-derived CDR1 and CDR2 are MNHNS and SASEGT. Trimming removed 8 bases from V and 0 bases from J, with 17 bases in between. The CDR3, as DNA: TGTGCCAGCTTAAAGGGACACATGCACTCTGGGGCCAACGTCCTGACTTTC. This codes for CASLKGHMHSGANVLTF.

The sample holds many counts of this clonotype. This chain links TRBV6-1 with TRBJ2-3; 11 positions match TRBD2. Germline V gene sequence: CDR1 MNHNS, CDR2 SASEGT. V trimming: 7 bases; J trimming: 4 bases; junction bases outside the gene matches: 4. The length of the CDR3 is 14 residues. The CDR3 region has the DNA TGTGCCAGCACCGATAGCGGGGGGGCAGATACGCAGTATTTT. It encodes CASTDSGGADTQYF.

The table lists this clonotype with a few counts. The rearrangement links TRBV5-1 to TRBJ2-3; D unresolved. Trimming removed 0 bases at V and 1 base at J, with 12 bases between. Germline V CDR1 and CDR2: SGHRS, YFSETQ. The CDR3 contains 16 residues. The chain's CDR3 is CASSLGQGYRTDTQYF. The CDR3 DNA sequence: TGCGCCAGCAGCTTGGGCCAAGGGTATCGCACAGATACGCAGTATTTT.

As to this clonotype: The junction and the germline gene differ at one end; a read error may be behind it. V and J are TRBV29-1 and TRBJ2-1, with 7 bases aligning to TRBD2. Per germline, CDR1 SQVTM and CDR2 ANQGSEA. CDR3 size: 11 residues. Here the CDR3 reads CSVVGREGRIF. Written as DNA, the CDR3 is TGCAGCGTTGTAGGGAGGGAGGGCCGAATCTTC.

This clonotype was recorded a few times. The rearrangement uses TRBV4-1 and TRBJ1-1; D is perhaps TRBD1 (6 bases). This CDR3 has 14 residues. The V end lost 2 bases, the J end lost 5 bases, and 12 bases lay between the germline ends. Germline V gene sequence: CDR1 MGHRA, CDR2 YSYEKL. The CDR3 region has the DNA TGCGCCAGCAGCCAACGGGCAGGGGAAACTGAAGCTTTCTTT. This sequence encodes CASSQRAGETEAFF.

The V call is TRBV6-5, the J call TRBJ2-7, with TRBD2 matching 11 bases. With V trimmed by 7 bases and J by 4 bases, 12 bases remained unmatched. The CDR3 extends over 16 amino acids. Germline CDR1 and CDR2: MNHEY and SVGAGI. This chain's CDR3 is CASNSVPGLAVYEQYF. CDR3 in DNA: TGTGCCAGCAATTCTGTACCGGGACTAGCGGTTTACGAGCAGTACTTC.

This clonotype was recorded a few times. The chain links TRBV7-9 to TRBJ2-3; no reliable D call. This CDR3 is 15 amino acids long. Trimming pared 1 base from V and 2 bases from J, leaving 10 bases between. Germline assignment: CDR1 SEHNR and CDR2 FQNEAQ (reference sequence). The CDR3 loop is CASSLVGRYTDTQYF. The CDR3, as DNA: TGTGCCAGCAGCTTAGTTGGCCGATACACAGATACGCAGTATTTT.

The chain is built from TRBV12-3 or TRBV12-4 and TRBJ1-1; D is ambiguous. Trimming cost V 3 bases and J 5 bases, with 10 bases left between them. This CDR3 is 13 amino acids long. CDR3 loop: CASSFGRLTEAFF. The CDR3 DNA sequence: TGTGCCAGCAGTTTCGGCCGTTTGACTGAAGCTTTCTTT.